This T cell receptor beta chain is drawn from a study of cytomegalovirus exposure and HLA in healthy donors. Study conclusions and caveats: In a later analysis, several top co-occurrence clusters appeared linked to parvovirus B19, influenza, CMV and Epstein-Barr virus.

With respect to this clone: Its antigen is still unknown.

There were likely unrecorded immune exposures, though donors were nominally healthy when sampled. V lost 5 bases, J lost 4 bases, and 12 bases lay in between. The V gene's germline CDR1 is MRHNA and CDR2 SNTAGT. The CDR3 totals 14 residues. 60 Vbeta and 13 Jbeta primers were used in PCR. Sequenced by immunoSEQ multiplex PCR; TCRdb stores in-frame clones only, minus some. The sample shows roughly 180,000 clones, 75% to 85% of them seen only once. This TCR derives from a man aged 18-30 years in good health and CMV-seronegative. Sequenced input: PBMCs. The rearrangement uses TRBV6-4 and TRBJ1-5; a possible D gene is TRBD1 (5 bases). The CDR3 DNA is TGTGCCAGCAGTCCCTCGGGGGGGAATCAGCCCCAGCATTTT. Translating it yields CASSPSGGNQPQHF.